These 15 T cell receptor beta chains came from one sample sequenced in a study of Tregs in tolerant kidney transplant recipients (dated by TCRdb to between 2018 and 2021). The library was generated by the immunoSEQ multiplex PCR assay. As stored in TCRdb, this immuneACCESS dataset retains in-frame rearrangements with V and J assigned. A fraction of the clones does not appear; measured against another copy, unresolved V genes explain less than half of the discrepancy, and the remainder lacks a known reason. Within this sample are 30,000 to 35,000 clones, with 82% of them counted one time only. Of the sample, 2% to 2.5% falls within the top ten clones. No antigen is known for these receptors. Sequencing was performed on Tregs from blood cultured with allogeneic cells. All receptors derive from a human donor in good health.

This clone appeared once. The chain employs TRBV18 and TRBJ1-2; D gene uncertain. Germline V gene data show CDR1 as KGHSH and CDR2 as LQKENI. V was pared by 6 bases and J by 3 bases, with 26 bases between. This CDR3 region has 18 residues. The DNA for the CDR3 is TGTGCCAGCTCGAAGGTCGAAGCCCTCACACCCACCCACTATGGCTACACCTTC. It codes for CASSKVEALTPTHYGYTF.

This clone ranks as medium-sized. The chain has TRBV7-9 and TRBJ2-1; 14 bases fit TRBD2. This CDR3 contains 15 residues. Germline CDR1 and CDR2: SEHNR and FQNEAQ (reference sequence). The V gene end was trimmed by 5 bases and the J gene end by 6 bases; junction bases not matched to a gene: 3. DNA for the CDR3: TGTGCCAGCAGCAAGACTAGCGGGAGGGCCAATGAGCAGTTCTTC. This gives the protein CASSKTSGRANEQFF.

V and J are TRBV4-2 and TRBJ2-1; 10 bases match TRBD2. Germline trimming cut 3 bases from V and 4 bases from J; bases unmatched to any gene: 9. The CDR3 has 17 amino acids. Germline values: CDR1 LGHNA, CDR2 YNFKEQ. The CDR3 coding sequence is TGTGCCAGCAGCCAGGTCCGTCTAGCGGGAGATTACAATGAGCAGTTCTTC. This gives the protein CASSQVRLAGDYNEQFF.

This chain connects TRBV5-4 to TRBJ2-1; the D gene is possibly TRBD2 (7 bases). The germline V gene encodes CDR1 SGHNT and CDR2 YYREEE (reference sequence). The CDR3 sequence is 15 residues long. Trimming took off 1 base at V and 7 bases at J, with 15 bases between the two ends. The CDR3 DNA reads TGTGCCAGCAGCTTGCCGGGGGGCTATTGGAATGAGCAGTTCTTC. As protein: CASSLPGGYWNEQFF.

CDR3 protein: CASSSTNFWGQQPQHF. The CDR3 nucleotides are TGTGCCAGTAGCTCGACAAATTTTTGGGGGCAGCAGCCCCAGCATTTT. The rearrangement uses TRBV19 and TRBJ1-5, with TRBD1 as a possible D gene (6 bases). Germline values: CDR1 LNHDA, CDR2 SQIVND (reference sequence). There are 16 residues in the CDR3. Trimming left V 6 bases short and J 7 bases short, with 22 bases between.

The V call is TRBV6-5, the J call TRBJ2-7, with a weak D call TRBD2 (6 bases). With 7 bases removed from V and 6 bases from J, the gap between germline ends came to 10 bases. The CDR3 has 11 amino acids. The germline CDR1 and CDR2 sequences are MNHEY and SVGAGI. The CDR3: CASTMGGEQYF. The CDR3 DNA is TGTGCCAGCACCATGGGGGGCGAGCAGTACTTC.

V and J are TRBV7-8 and TRBJ1-6; 8 bases are a match to TRBD1. This CDR3 comprises 15 residues. Trimming cost V 1 base and J 9 bases; bases outside gene matches: 5. Germline CDR1 reads SGHVS; CDR2 reads FQNEAQ. The CDR3 protein is CASSLVGQGASPLHF. CDR3 bases: TGTGCCAGCAGCTTAGTCGGACAGGGCGCTTCACCCCTCCACTTT.

This clone was detected only once. The V gene is TRBV29-1, the J gene TRBJ2-6; D is undetermined. The V gene's germline CDR1 is SQVTM and CDR2 ANQGSEA. The V and J ends lost 8 bases and 4 bases respectively, with 9 bases between them. The CDR3 length is 12 residues. The CDR3 spells CSTRSGANVLTF. Here the CDR3 DNA reads TGCAGCACACGGTCCGGGGCCAACGTCCTGACTTTC. Complete variable domain (other parts from reference TRBV29-1 and TRBJ2-6): SAVISQKPSRDICQRGTSLTIQCQVDSQVTMMFWYRQQPGQSLTLIATANQGSEATYESGFVIDKFPISRPNLTFSTLTVSNMSPEDSSIYLCSTRSGANVLTFGAGSRLTVL.

This clone has just a few counts. The chain joins TRBV6-7 to TRBJ2-3; 7 bases map to TRBD2. TRBV6-7 is flagged as an ORF with uncertain function. This CDR3 has 16 residues. V shed 0 bases and J 0 bases; nucleotides not matched to a gene: 3. The CDR3 loop reads CASSYSRGGSTDTQYF. In DNA form, the CDR3 reads TGTGCCAGCAGTTACTCGCGGGGAGGGAGCACAGATACGCAGTATTTT.

CDR3 in amino acids: CASSLNWGGEQYF. In DNA form, the CDR3 reads TGTGCCAGCAGCCTAAATTGGGGAGGGGAGCAGTACTTC. J is TRBJ2-7 and V is TRBV27, with TRBD2 matching over 7 bases. This CDR3 is built from 13 residues. The germline gives CDR1 MNHEY, CDR2 SMNVEV (reference sequence). V lost 6 bases, J lost 7 bases, and 9 bases stayed unmatched.

In its sample, this clone was seen a few times. V gene TRBV6-5 combines with J gene TRBJ2-3, with D hard to call. V lost 5 bases to trimming and J lost 1 base, with 10 bases between them. Germline V gene data show CDR1 as MNHEY and CDR2 as SVGAGI. This CDR3 region has 14 residues. CDR3 nucleotide sequence: TGTGCCAGCAGTCCCTTTGGAGGCACAGATACGCAGTATTTT. It specifies CASSPFGGTDTQYF.

This clone has a handful of counts. The CDR3 coding sequence is TGTGCCAGCAGCCCACAAGGGGGCGCCCACACAGATACGCAGTATTTT. Residues: CASSPQGGAHTDTQYF. The rearrangement links TRBV11-2 to TRBJ2-3; 7 bases fit TRBD1. Germline V CDR1 and CDR2: SGHAT, FQNNGV. V shed 5 bases and J 2 bases; nucleotides not matched to a gene: 10. The CDR3 totals 16 residues.

This rearrangement joins TRBV30 to TRBJ1-1; tentatively, D is TRBD1 (6 bases). Germline CDR1 is GTSNPN and CDR2 is SVGIG (reference sequence). With 4 bases removed from V and 4 bases from J, the gap between germline ends came to 16 bases. This CDR3 region has 14 residues. The CDR3 is CAWITQGGGTEAFF. The CDR3 coding sequence is TGTGCCTGGATAACTCAGGGAGGGGGCACTGAAGCTTTCTTT.

This chain links TRBV7-2 with TRBJ2-3, with a tentative D call TRBD2 (5 bases). From germline, CDR1 is SGHTA and CDR2 FQGNSA. The CDR3 consists of 15 residues. Trimming cost V 5 bases and J 7 bases, with 19 bases left between them. The CDR3 DNA reads TGTGCCAGCAGCCGCCAGACTGGACTCACCCATACGCAGTATTTT. It encodes CASSRQTGLTHTQYF.

The chain employs TRBV10-3 and TRBJ2-3; 12 nucleotides agree with TRBD2. The CDR3 is 16 amino acids. Trimming at V came to 6 bases and at J to 4 bases, leaving 8 bases not matched to a gene. Germline V gene sequence: CDR1 ENHRY, CDR2 SYGVKD. CDR3 in DNA: TGTGCCATCAGCGCTTCTAGCGGGAGGGGGTCAGATACGCAGTATTTT. It encodes CAISASSGRGSDTQYF.